This TCR beta chain was captured in a study of T-cell memory formation after mild COVID-19. Study conclusions and caveats: Researchers report contracting CD4+ clones mostly in CM and EM, with CD8+ clones in EMRA. Day 15 to 85 contracting clones showed balanced CD4/CD8; later expanders leaned CD4+.

With 2 bases clipped from V and 3 bases from J, the junction kept 2 bases outside the gene matches. The CDR3 covers 14 residues. The germline V gene encodes CDR1 ENHRY and CDR2 SYGVKD. Remarks on this clonotype: Its antigen is undetermined.

Amplification by 5'RACE using constant-segment primers produced TCR alpha and TCR beta cDNA libraries that carried sample barcodes and UMIs. TCRdb re-derived calls from the 5' RACE reads in MiXCR, one entry per CDR3 protein. Of roughly 510,000 distinct CDR3 sequences listed, 15% to 20% were seen once; the top ten hold 8.1%. The source material was PBMCs or a T cell subset sorted from them (not recorded which). This TCR came from an adult woman who had mild COVID-19 (a few samples of this study predate the infection). Cell type and time point are not known. V and J are TRBV10-3 and TRBJ2-5; 8 bases fit TRBD2. CDR3 nucleotides: TGTGCCATCAGTGAGCCGACTAGCGAAGAGACCCAGTACTTC. This encodes CAISEPTSEETQYF.